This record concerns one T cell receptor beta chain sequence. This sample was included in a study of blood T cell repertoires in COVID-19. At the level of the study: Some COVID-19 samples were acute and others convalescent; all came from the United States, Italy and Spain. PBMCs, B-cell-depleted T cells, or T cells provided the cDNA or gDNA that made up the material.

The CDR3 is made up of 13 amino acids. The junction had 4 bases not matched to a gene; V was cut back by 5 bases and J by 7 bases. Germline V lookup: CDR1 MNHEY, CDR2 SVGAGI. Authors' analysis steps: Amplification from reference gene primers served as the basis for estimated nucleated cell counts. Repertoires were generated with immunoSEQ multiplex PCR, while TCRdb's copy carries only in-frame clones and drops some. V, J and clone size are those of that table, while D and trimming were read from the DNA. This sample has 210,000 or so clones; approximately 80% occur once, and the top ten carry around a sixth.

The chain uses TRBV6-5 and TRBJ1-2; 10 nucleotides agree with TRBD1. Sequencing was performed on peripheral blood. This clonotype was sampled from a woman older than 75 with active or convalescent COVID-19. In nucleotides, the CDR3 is TGTGCCAGCAGTCCGGGACAGGGGTCTGGCTACACCTTC. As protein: CASSPGQGSGYTF.